Listed here are 29 T cell receptor beta chains from one sample, sequenced in a study of graft-versus-host responses after intestinal transplantation (dated by TCRdb to the early 2020s). Library preparation was by the immunoSEQ multiplex PCR assay. The immuneACCESS repertoire file appears here via TCRdb, limited to in-frame rearrangements. These files lack a portion of the clones; in checked studies, under half of the deficit traces to unresolved V genes, and the cause of the others is not known. Counted in this sample were about 54,000 clones; about 90% of them appeared once. The top ten clonotypes cover about 6% of the sample. Material: PBMCs, obtained roughly 95 weeks after intestinal transplant. Receptors were obtained from a human patient who received an intestinal transplant, so some T cells may come from the graft donor.

The V and J genes are TRBV4-2 and TRBJ2-2; TRBD2 aligns across 11 bases. Unmatched junction bases numbered 13, after V lost 2 bases and J lost 2 bases. The CDR3 extends over 20 amino acids. Germline assignment: CDR1 LGHNA and CDR2 YNFKEQ. CDR3 nucleotide sequence: TGTGCCAGCAGCCAATTTTACTCTAGCGGGGGGTCCACCAACACCGGGGAGCTGTTTTTT. Encoded protein: CASSQFYSSGGSTNTGELFF.

Worth noting for this clone: This same CDR3 is encoded by further DNA sequences in the sample. CDR3 in DNA: TGCGCCAGCAGCTTGGGATCTGGGGCCAACGTCCTGACTTTC. Residues: CASSLGSGANVLTF. V usage is TRBV5-1 and J usage is TRBJ2-6; D ambiguous. The germline V and J ends were trimmed by 0 bases and 1 base, with 2 bases remaining between them. Germline V CDR1 and CDR2: SGHRS, YFSETQ. The CDR3 length is 14 residues.

The V gene is TRBV7-9, the J gene TRBJ1-2, with D possibly being TRBD1 (6 bases). From germline, CDR1 is SEHNR and CDR2 FQNEAQ (reference sequence). This CDR3 comprises 15 residues. V gave up 5 bases and J gave up 4 bases, with 17 bases separating them. The CDR3 region is CASSDFKGVLYGYTF. CDR3 nucleotides: TGTGCCAGCAGCGACTTCAAGGGGGTTCTCTATGGCTACACCTTC.

The genes are TRBV19 and TRBJ1-4, with D possibly being TRBD1 (6 bases). With 3 bases removed from V and 8 bases from J, the gap between germline ends came to 7 bases. Germline-derived CDR1 and CDR2 are LNHDA and SQIVND (reference sequence). The CDR3 extends over 12 amino acids. The CDR3 loop reads CASSIQGEKLFF. The CDR3 DNA reads TGTGCCAGTAGTATTCAGGGGGAAAAACTGTTTTTT.

In this sample, this clone turned up once. This chain links TRBV6-5 with TRBJ2-7; no firm D call. The CDR3 is made up of 15 amino acids. V was pared by 0 bases and J by 5 bases, with 14 bases between. Germline assignment: CDR1 MNHEY and CDR2 SVGAGI. Here the CDR3 DNA reads TGTGCCAGCAGTTACTCGGCAGGTCTGGCTGACGAGCAGTACTTC. This encodes CASSYSAGLADEQYF.

The V call is TRBV7-6, the J call TRBJ2-7; D is unclear. The CDR3 sequence is 15 residues long. Per the germline V gene, CDR1 is SGHVS and CDR2 is FNYEAQ. Trimming stripped 1 base from V and 4 bases from J, with 14 bases between. CDR3 coding DNA: TGTGCCAGCAGCTTAGATTCCGGGTTTGGTTACGAGCAGTACTTC. Translation: CASSLDSGFGYEQYF.

The chain has TRBV18 and TRBJ2-5; either TRBD1 or TRBD2 may supply D (5 bases each). V shed 4 bases and J shed 1 base, with 13 bases lying between them. The CDR3 totals 15 residues. Germline CDR1 KGHSH, CDR2 LQKENI. CDR3 in amino acids: CASSLTGRSQETQYF. CDR3 in DNA: TGTGCCAGCTCACTCACGGGACGTAGCCAAGAGACCCAGTACTTC. The variable domain in full, completed from reference TRBV18 and TRBJ2-5, reads NAGVMQNPRHLVRRRGQEARLRCSPMKGHSHVYWYRQLPEEGLKFMVYLQKENIIDESGMPKERFSAEFPKEGPSILRIQQVVRGDSAAYFCASSLTGRSQETQYFGPGTRLLVL.

The chain employs TRBV5-5 and TRBJ2-3, with 9 bases lining up with TRBD1. Germline V lookup: CDR1 SGHKS, CDR2 YYEKEE (reference sequence). Trimming took 9 bases from V and 1 from J; bases not matched to a gene: 6. The CDR3 is made up of 14 amino acids. CDR3 coding DNA: TGTGCCACTTCCCGGGACAGGGGCACAGATACGCAGTATTTT. It codes for CATSRDRGTDTQYF.

This sequence joins TRBV7-9 and TRBJ2-4; D uncertain. V was shortened by 5 bases and J by 0 bases, with 8 bases between the two germline ends. The CDR3 is 14 residues long. CDR1 and CDR2 (germline): SEHNR, FQNEAQ (reference sequence). CDR3 amino acids: CASSGTIAKNIQYF. The CDR3, as DNA: TGTGCCAGCAGCGGAACTATAGCCAAAAACATTCAGTACTTC.

This sequence joins TRBV19 and TRBJ2-1; 8 bases map to TRBD2. This CDR3 is built from 13 residues. The ends lost 4 bases at V and 8 bases at J; junction bases unmatched: 4. Germline CDR1 LNHDA, CDR2 SQIVND (reference sequence). The CDR3 here is CASSTSGPDEQFF. CDR3 in DNA: TGTGCCAGTAGTACTAGCGGGCCCGATGAGCAGTTCTTC.

The chain recombines TRBV19 with TRBJ1-1; D gene unclear. This CDR3 contains 12 residues. Germline-derived CDR1 and CDR2 are LNHDA and SQIVND (reference sequence). V shed 1 base and J shed 1 base, with 1 base lying between them. The CDR3 DNA sequence: TGTGCCAGTAGTATAGGGAACACTGAAGCTTTCTTT. Translated: CASSIGNTEAFF.

J is TRBJ1-5 and V is TRBV18, with D unclear. The germline V gene encodes CDR1 KGHSH and CDR2 LQKENI. The CDR3 sequence is 14 residues long. Trimming removed 2 bases from V and 2 bases from J, with 7 bases in between. CDR3 DNA sequence: TGTGCCAGCTCACCAAACTATGGCAATCAGCCCCAGCATTTT. Residues: CASSPNYGNQPQHF. The full variable domain, its missing parts supplied by reference TRBV18 and TRBJ1-5, is NAGVMQNPRHLVRRRGQEARLRCSPMKGHSHVYWYRQLPEEGLKFMVYLQKENIIDESGMPKERFSAEFPKEGPSILRIQQVVRGDSAAYFCASSPNYGNQPQHFGDGTRLSIL.

J is TRBJ2-3 and V is TRBV5-1; 7 bases are shared with TRBD2. J gave up 3 bases and V 0 bases, and 4 bases lay outside the gene matches. CDR3 length equals 15 residues. The germline V gene encodes CDR1 SGHRS and CDR2 YFSETQ. The CDR3 DNA sequence: TGCGCCAGCAGCTTGGTGGGGACTATGACAGATACGCAGTATTTT. This translates into CASSLVGTMTDTQYF.

V is TRBV7-2 and J is TRBJ2-5; no reliable D call. CDR3 length: 13 amino acids. V was pared by 1 base and J by 1 base, with 4 bases between. Germline V gene sequence: CDR1 SGHTA, CDR2 FQGNSA. This CDR3 reads CASSLGSQETQYF. The CDR3 coding sequence is TGTGCCAGCAGCTTAGGTTCCCAAGAGACCCAGTACTTC.

Regarding this clone: The junction departs from the called germline gene at one end, perhaps through a read error. This chain links TRBV29-1 with TRBJ2-7, with 10 positions matching TRBD1. The CDR3 sequence is 14 residues long. Germline loops: CDR1 SQVTM, CDR2 ANQGSEA. The DNA of the CDR3 is TGCAGCGTTGTTCCCAGTGCCTCCGGGACAGGGGTAATCTTC. It encodes CSVVPSASGTGVIF.

This clone was seen just once. The rearrangement links TRBV7-9 to TRBJ1-6; a possible D gene is TRBD1 (6 bases). Germline V gene sequence: CDR1 SEHNR, CDR2 FQNEAQ (reference sequence). The CDR3 loop spans 14 amino acids. Between the trimmed V and J ends, which lost 5 bases and 6 bases, there was a span of 11 bases. CDR3 nucleotides: TGTGCCAGCAGCCCTGACAGGCCTAATTCACCCCTCCACTTT. Protein sequence: CASSPDRPNSPLHF.

This chain joins TRBV5-1 and TRBJ2-7; 10 bases map to TRBD1. Germline V gives CDR1 SGHRS, CDR2 YFSETQ. After removal of 0 bases from V and 5 bases from J, the junction contained 5 bases not matched to a gene. This CDR3 has 15 amino acids. The CDR3 protein is CASSLEGTGANEQYF. CDR3 in DNA: TGCGCCAGCAGCTTGGAAGGGACAGGGGCCAACGAGCAGTACTTC.

The chain carries TRBV7-2 and TRBJ2-7; D gene ambiguous. The CDR3 covers 11 residues. Germline CDR1 and CDR2: SGHTA and FQGNSA. The V and J ends lost 5 bases and 9 bases respectively, with 11 bases between them. The CDR3 coding sequence is TGTGCCAGCAGCCCCAGGTTGGGGCAGTACTTC. Translation gives CASSPRLGQYF.

The J gene is TRBJ2-5, the V gene TRBV14, with D possibly matching TRBD1 (6 bases). Deletions cut 3 bases from V and 5 bases from J, with 13 bases between. Germline assignment: CDR1 SGHDN and CDR2 FVKESK. The CDR3 consists of 14 residues. CDR3 nucleotide sequence: TGTGCCAGCAGCCAGCTGGGGGCCCGGGAGACCCAGTACTTC. It specifies CASSQLGARETQYF.

This sequence joins TRBV6-1 and TRBJ1-2, with D unresolved. This CDR3 is 14 amino acids long. CDR1 and CDR2 (germline): MNHNS, SASEGT. V dropped 1 base and J dropped 5 bases, with 11 bases sitting between them. The CDR3 here is CASSEVGREYGYTF. The CDR3 DNA reads TGTGCCAGCAGTGAAGTGGGTAGGGAATATGGCTACACCTTC.

The chain recombines TRBV2 with TRBJ1-1, with a weak D call TRBD1 (5 bases). The CDR3 contains 14 residues. Germline V gene sequence: CDR1 SNHLY, CDR2 FYNNEI. V lost 6 bases and J lost 0, with 11 bases in between. The CDR3 reads CASSPGLMNTEAFF. DNA of the CDR3: TGTGCCAGCAGCCCAGGGTTGATGAACACTGAAGCTTTCTTT.

This clone appeared a single time. The rearrangement links TRBV6-1 to TRBJ1-4; D is perhaps TRBD1 (6 bases). Trimming took off 3 bases at V and 7 bases at J, with 12 bases between the two ends. Germline V gene data show CDR1 as MNHNS and CDR2 as SASEGT. The CDR3 is made up of 14 amino acids. CDR3 amino acids: CASSESGTTEKLFF. Written as DNA, the CDR3 is TGTGCCAGCAGTGAGTCCGGGACAACTGAAAAACTGTTTTTT.

The rearrangement uses TRBV18 and TRBJ1-1; the match to TRBD1 covers 8 bases. Germline V gives CDR1 KGHSH, CDR2 LQKENI. CDR3 length: 14 residues. J was trimmed by 6 bases and V by 2 bases; bases with no gene match: 5. The DNA of the CDR3 is TGTGCCAGCTCACCAGCGGGACAGGCCCCTGAAGCTTTCTTT. It codes for CASSPAGQAPEAFF. Looking up the rest from reference TRBV18 and TRBJ1-1 gives the full variable domain: NAGVMQNPRHLVRRRGQEARLRCSPMKGHSHVYWYRQLPEEGLKFMVYLQKENIIDESGMPKERFSAEFPKEGPSILRIQQVVRGDSAAYFCASSPAGQAPEAFFGQGTRLTVV.

The chain uses TRBV29-1 and TRBJ2-7, with 10 bases aligning to TRBD1. Trimming cost V 3 bases and J 6 bases; bases outside gene matches: 2. The length of the CDR3 is 12 residues. Per the germline V gene, CDR1 is SQVTM and CDR2 is ANQGSEA. CDR3 coding DNA: TGCAGCGTTGAGACAGGGGGCGGCGAGCAGTACTTC. Translation gives CSVETGGGEQYF.

J is TRBJ2-5 and V is TRBV5-6; no clear D gene. The germline V gene has CDR1 SGHDT and CDR2 YYEEEE. This CDR3 is built from 13 residues. Trimming shortened V by 1 base and J by 2 bases, and 6 bases separated the two germline ends. The CDR3 spells CASSLRMQETQYF. CDR3 DNA sequence: TGTGCCAGCAGCTTGAGGATGCAAGAGACCCAGTACTTC.

The chain employs TRBV14 and TRBJ1-3; TRBD1 matches 8 bases. V shed 6 bases, J shed 1 base, and the junction held 2 bases outside the gene matches. In germline, CDR1 is SGHDN, CDR2 FVKESK. The CDR3 consists of 14 residues. CDR3 amino acids: CASSRTGSGNTIYF. DNA for the CDR3: TGTGCCAGCAGTCGGACAGGGTCTGGAAACACCATATATTTT.

This clone was counted a few times. This chain joins TRBV27 and TRBJ1-5; 7 bases match TRBD1. The CDR3 loop spans 13 amino acids. With 5 bases clipped from V and 2 bases from J, the junction kept 0 bases outside the gene matches. Germline V gene sequence: CDR1 MNHEY, CDR2 SMNVEV (reference sequence). CDR3 in DNA: TGTGCCAGCAGTGGACAGGGCAATCAGCCCCAGCATTTT. Translating gives CASSGQGNQPQHF.

V is TRBV4-2 and J is TRBJ2-2, with D perhaps matching TRBD1 (5 bases). Trimming shortened V by 0 bases and J by 4 bases, and 9 bases separated the two germline ends. Germline values: CDR1 LGHNA, CDR2 YNFKEQ. There are 15 residues in the CDR3. The CDR3 sequence is CASSQERRGTGELFF. Written as DNA, the CDR3 is TGTGCCAGCAGCCAAGAGAGAAGGGGCACCGGGGAGCTGTTTTTT.

This sequence joins TRBV25-1 and TRBJ2-5; D gene ambiguous. Trimming took off 3 bases at V and 4 bases at J, with 3 bases between the two ends. CDR3 length: 11 residues. The germline gives CDR1 MGHDK, CDR2 SYGVNS. The CDR3 DNA follows: TGTGCCAGCAGTGAGTTAGAGACCCAGTACTTC. Translation gives CASSELETQYF.